A single sample is the source of the 10 T cell receptor beta chains below, sequenced in a study of memory CD4+ T cells and cytomegalovirus serostatus. The repertoire was sequenced with immunoSEQ multiplex PCR; TCRdb's copy has only in-frame clones and lacks some. The table shows roughly 48,000 clones, with around four fifths occurring only once. Single viable CD3+CD4+CD8-CD45RO+ cells were sorted as the memory CD4+ T cells. The sample taken for sequencing was memory CD4+ T cells from blood. These receptors were obtained from an adult in good health and CMV-seropositive.

The chain carries TRBV7-8 and TRBJ1-6; D perhaps matches TRBD1 (6 bases). From germline, CDR1 is SGHVS and CDR2 FQNEAQ. The CDR3 consists of 18 residues. V lost 2 bases and J 2 bases, leaving 16 bases between the germline ends. CDR3 nucleotide sequence: TGTGCCAGCAGCTTATATGATAGGGGGGCCCCCTATAATTCACCCCTCCACTTT. Its translation is CASSLYDRGAPYNSPLHF.

The chain has TRBV5-1 and TRBJ1-1; tentative D call: TRBD1 (6 bases). The CDR3 is made up of 15 amino acids. Germline V lookup: CDR1 SGHRS, CDR2 YFSETQ. Trimming pared 4 bases from V and 4 bases from J, leaving 17 bases between. The CDR3 nucleotides are TGCGCCAGCAGCCTAATGACGGGGGGCAGCACTGAAGCTTTCTTT. Translating it yields CASSLMTGGSTEAFF.

The chain has TRBV28 and TRBJ1-5, with a tentative D call TRBD1 (6 bases). This CDR3 region has 14 residues. The V and J ends lost 4 bases and 12 bases respectively, with 19 bases between them. Germline CDR1 MDHEN, CDR2 SYDVKM. In DNA form, the CDR3 reads TGTGCCAGCAGTTCGGGACAAGCCTTTTCCGACCAGCATTTT. Protein sequence: CASSSGQAFSDQHF.

This sequence joins TRBV7-9 and TRBJ2-1, with 9 bases lining up with TRBD1. Germline values: CDR1 SEHNR, CDR2 FQNEAQ (reference sequence). Trimming at V came to 5 bases and at J to 7 bases, leaving 18 bases not matched to a gene. The CDR3 is 18 residues long. CDR3 sequence: CASSPGRLTGQGRNEQFF. For the CDR3, the DNA is TGTGCCAGCAGCCCGGGACGACTAACGGGACAGGGAAGGAATGAGCAGTTCTTC. The full variable domain, with the rest looked up from reference TRBV7-9 and TRBJ2-1, is DTGVSQNPRHKITKRGQNVTFRCDPISEHNRLYWYRQTLGQGPEFLTYFQNEAQLEKSRLLSDRFSAERPKGSFSTLEIQRTEQGDSAMYLCASSPGRLTGQGRNEQFFGPGTRLTVL.

The chain has TRBV7-9 and TRBJ2-1; D remains unclear. With 4 bases removed from V and 13 bases from J, the gap between germline ends came to 20 bases. Germline V lookup: CDR1 SEHNR, CDR2 FQNEAQ (reference sequence). There are 14 residues in the CDR3. CDR3 region: CASSSGSRSSDQFF. DNA of the CDR3: TGTGCCAGCAGCTCCGGATCGAGGTCATCCGACCAGTTCTTC.

This chain links TRBV4-2 with TRBJ2-1, with a tentative D call TRBD2 (5 bases). Per germline, CDR1 LGHNA and CDR2 YNFKEQ. CDR3 length equals 14 residues. Trimming stripped 5 bases from V and 6 bases from J, with 14 bases between. CDR3 in DNA: TGTGCCAGCAGCTCAGCTGGGAGCGGCAATGAGCAGTTCTTC. Its protein is CASSSAGSGNEQFF.

The chain recombines TRBV4-1 with TRBJ2-1, with no clear D. V was trimmed by 3 bases and J by 5 bases, leaving 5 bases between them. Germline values: CDR1 MGHRA, CDR2 YSYEKL. The CDR3 contains 12 residues. CDR3 nucleotide sequence: TGCGCCAGCAGCCACCTAAACAATGAGCAGTTCTTC. Translation: CASSHLNNEQFF.

This chain joins TRBV11-2 and TRBJ2-2; 13 nucleotides agree with TRBD2. V lost 5 bases and J lost 5; bases outside the gene matches: 8. Germline V lookup: CDR1 SGHAT, CDR2 FQNNGV. This CDR3 has 17 amino acids. The CDR3 coding sequence is TGTGCCAGCAGCACAGCGGGACTAGCGGGACGGACCGGGGAGCTGTTTTTT. It specifies CASSTAGLAGRTGELFF.

The chain recombines TRBV5-4 with TRBJ2-3, with TRBD1 matching 8 bases. Germline V gene data show CDR1 as SGHNT and CDR2 as YYREEE (reference sequence). After removal of 4 bases from V and 4 bases from J, the junction contained 11 bases not matched to a gene. The CDR3 covers 16 residues. The CDR3 nucleotides read TGTGCCAGCAGCAACCGGGCAGGGGGCTTATCAGATACGCAGTATTTT. Protein sequence: CASSNRAGGLSDTQYF.

The rearrangement uses TRBV27 and TRBJ1-1; 9 bases line up with TRBD1. CDR1 MNHEY and CDR2 SMNVEV come from the germline V gene (reference sequence). CDR3 length equals 13 residues. V trimming: 5 bases; J trimming: 10 bases; junction bases outside the gene matches: 8. The DNA of the CDR3 is TGTGCCAGCAGTCCCCGGGACAGGGTTGGAGCTTTCTTT. It specifies CASSPRDRVGAFF.